The 30 T cell receptor beta chains in this list originate from one sample, sequenced in a study of sequential checkpoint blockade in melanoma. Sequencing was performed with immunoSEQ multiplex PCR; in TCRdb, only in-frame clones are kept and a portion is missing. The sample lists about 38,000 clones, about 88% occurring once. Indicated treatment: randomized to nivolumab then ipilimumab (arm A) or the reverse (arm B). The material was CD8+ T cells sorted from blood (inferred from file names), obtained from a patient given nivolumab and ipilimumab in sequence. These receptors originate from a human donor with melanoma.

The CDR3 DNA follows: TGCGCCAGCAGTGAGTCGACAAGCTATGGGTACAATGAGCAGTTCTTC. Amino acids: CASSESTSYGYNEQFF. The chain joins TRBV10-1 to TRBJ2-1; no firm D call. Germline V gives CDR1 WNHNN, CDR2 SYGVQD (reference sequence). Trimming shortened V by 0 bases and J by 4 bases, and 13 bases separated the two germline ends. The CDR3 length is 16 residues.

This clone was seen more than once but under ten times. The CDR3 reads CASSLGLAGYNEQFF. The CDR3, as DNA: TGTGCCAGCAGCTTAGGCCTAGCGGGATACAATGAGCAGTTCTTC. The V and J genes are TRBV7-8 and TRBJ2-1; 9 bases agree with TRBD2. Germline values: CDR1 SGHVS, CDR2 FQNEAQ. The ends lost 1 base at V and 4 bases at J; junction bases unmatched: 2. The CDR3 extends over 15 amino acids. Looking up the rest from reference TRBV7-8 and TRBJ2-1 gives the full variable domain: GAGVSQSPRYKVAKRGQDVALRCDPISGHVSLFWYQQALGQGPEFLTYFQNEAQLDKSGLPSDRFFAERPEGSVSTLKIQRTQQEDSAVYLCASSLGLAGYNEQFFGPGTRLTVL.

This clone has just one count. This chain connects TRBV7-9 to TRBJ2-5; D call uncertain. CDR1 is SEHNR and CDR2 is FQNEAQ in the germline V gene (reference sequence). V lost 3 bases and J 5 bases, leaving 10 bases between the germline ends. The CDR3 consists of 13 residues. The CDR3 nucleotides read TGTGCCAGCAGCTTTCTTTCCGGGGAGACCCAGTACTTC. Translation gives CASSFLSGETQYF.

The V gene is TRBV6-6, the J gene TRBJ2-1; TRBD2 matches at 8 bases. Losses at the gene ends were 8 bases for V and 5 bases for J; bases not matched to a gene: 11. Germline CDR1 and CDR2: MNHNY and SVGAGI (reference sequence). The CDR3 is 15 amino acids. The CDR3 DNA is TGTGCCAGCCGAATAGCGGGATCCCCCCACAATGAGCAGTTCTTC. It specifies CASRIAGSPHNEQFF.

The chain combines TRBV19 with TRBJ2-5; 8 bases are shared with TRBD1. Judging by the DNA end, TRBJ2-7 fits better; the J call may be wrong. The germline V gene encodes CDR1 LNHDA and CDR2 SQIVND (reference sequence). CDR3 length: 17 amino acids. CDR3 loop: CASSILPPGTGGYEQYF. CDR3 DNA sequence: TGTGCCAGTAGTATCCTTCCTCCCGGGACAGGCGGATACGAGCAGTACTTC.

The chain links TRBV9 to TRBJ1-1; perhaps TRBD1 as D (5 bases). CDR1 and CDR2 (germline): SGDLS, YYNGEE. Trimming removed 6 bases from V and 1 base from J, with 16 bases in between. The CDR3 is 15 amino acids. The CDR3 loop is CASTRAGGGNTEAFF. DNA for the CDR3: TGTGCCAGCACCCGAGCAGGCGGGGGGAACACTGAAGCTTTCTTT.

This clone was seen more than once but under ten times. The chain links TRBV7-9 to TRBJ2-6; 10 bases line up with TRBD1. With V trimmed by 5 bases and J by 0 bases, 7 bases remained unmatched. CDR3 length: 18 amino acids. Germline V gene data show CDR1 as SEHNR and CDR2 as FQNEAQ (reference sequence). CDR3 sequence: CASSTPGTGASGANVLTF. In DNA, the CDR3 is TGTGCCAGCAGCACCCCGGGGACAGGGGCCTCTGGGGCCAACGTCCTGACTTTC.

V gene TRBV15 combines with J gene TRBJ2-1; a weak D match, TRBD2 (6 bases). This CDR3 is 17 amino acids long. Trimming removed 4 bases at V and 0 bases at J, with 16 bases between. Germline V CDR1 and CDR2: LNHNV, YYDKDF (reference sequence). The CDR3 is CATSTWGELGSYNEQFF. The CDR3 DNA reads TGTGCCACCAGCACCTGGGGGGAGCTCGGCTCCTACAATGAGCAGTTCTTC.

V usage is TRBV6-5 and J usage is TRBJ2-5; the D gene is possibly TRBD2 (7 bases). V was trimmed by 4 bases and J by 5 bases, leaving 14 bases between them. The germline CDR1 and CDR2 sequences are MNHEY and SVGAGI. The CDR3 loop spans 14 amino acids. The CDR3 nucleotides read TGTGCCAGCAGTTCCGGGGGGCGGGGGGAGACCCAGTACTTC. This encodes CASSSGGRGETQYF.

This clone was counted only a few times. The gene calls are TRBV19 and TRBJ1-5; D is unresolved. Trimming left V 5 bases short and J 7 bases short, with 12 bases between. Germline CDR1 is LNHDA and CDR2 is SQIVND (reference sequence). The CDR3 sequence is 13 residues long. Here the CDR3 reads CASSRDNYQPQHF. CDR3 coding DNA: TGTGCCAGTAGTCGAGATAATTACCAGCCCCAGCATTTT.

The chain joins TRBV27 to TRBJ2-1; no firm D call. Germline V CDR1 and CDR2: MNHEY, SMNVEV (reference sequence). V was shortened by 5 bases and J by 9 bases, with 14 bases between the two germline ends. CDR3 length: 13 amino acids. CDR3 sequence (DNA): TGTGCCAGCAGTAACCTGTTGGCTAGTGAGCAGTTCTTC. This codes for CASSNLLASEQFF.

The chain has TRBV7-9 and TRBJ2-2; 8 nucleotides line up with TRBD2. Germline V gene sequence: CDR1 SEHNR, CDR2 FQNEAQ (reference sequence). V lost 5 bases, J lost 3 bases, and 8 bases stayed unmatched. The CDR3 length is 16 residues. In nucleotides, the CDR3 is TGTGCCAGCAGCCCGGGAGGGGTTATGTACACCGGGGAGCTGTTTTTT. This gives the protein CASSPGGVMYTGELFF.

The chain combines TRBV27 with TRBJ2-5; TRBD2 might be the D (6 bases). Judging by the DNA end, TRBJ2-7 fits better; the J call may be wrong. CDR1 is MNHEY, CDR2 SMNVEV, per germline (reference sequence). CDR3 size: 15 residues. The DNA for the CDR3 is TGTGCCAGCAGTTTAGGAGGGGTTAGCTCCTACGAGCAGTACTTC. Translating it yields CASSLGGVSSYEQYF.

The genes are TRBV6-1 and TRBJ2-3; the match to TRBD2 covers 7 bases. V lost 8 bases to trimming and J lost 2 bases; unmatched junction nucleotides: 10. Germline V gives CDR1 MNHNS, CDR2 SASEGT. The CDR3 covers 15 residues. CDR3 sequence: CASELWEGDTDTQYF. CDR3 nucleotides: TGTGCCAGCGAGCTCTGGGAGGGAGACACAGATACGCAGTATTTT.

The J gene is TRBJ2-7, the V gene TRBV4-1, with 8 bases matching TRBD1. The V and J ends lost 5 bases and 1 base, in that order; junction bases with no gene match: 1. The CDR3 is made up of 13 amino acids. From germline, CDR1 is MGHRA and CDR2 YSYEKL. The CDR3 loop is CASSDRGSYEQYF. CDR3 nucleotide sequence: TGCGCCAGCAGCGACAGGGGTTCCTACGAGCAGTACTTC.

The chain recombines TRBV19 with TRBJ1-1, with 7 bases aligning to TRBD1. The germline gives CDR1 LNHDA, CDR2 SQIVND (reference sequence). Trimming removed 6 bases from V and 2 bases from J; junction bases left unmatched: 6. The CDR3 has 14 amino acids. The CDR3 loop reads CASRGGGTNTEAFF. The CDR3, as DNA: TGTGCCAGTAGAGGAGGGGGCACAAACACTGAAGCTTTCTTT. The complete variable domain, with remaining parts taken from reference TRBV19 and TRBJ1-1, reads DGGITQSPKYLFRKEGQNVTLSCEQNLNHDAMYWYRQDPGQGLRLIYYSQIVNDFQKGDIAEGYSVSREKKESFPLTVTSAQKNPTAFYLCASRGGGTNTEAFFGQGTRLTVV.

This clone has a handful of counts. This chain connects TRBV27 to TRBJ2-2; 9 positions agree with TRBD1. V lost 2 bases and J lost 6; bases outside the gene matches: 7. CDR1 MNHEY and CDR2 SMNVEV come from the germline V gene (reference sequence). The CDR3 has 16 amino acids. DNA for the CDR3: TGTGCCAGCAGTTTAATTGGGACAGGGATGTCCGGGGAGCTGTTTTTT. Translating gives CASSLIGTGMSGELFF.

The V and J genes are TRBV21-1 and TRBJ2-7; the table's D gene call, TRBD1, was not cross checked with the DNA. TRBV21-1 corresponds to a pseudogene. The CDR3 is made up of 16 amino acids. DNA of the CDR3: TGTGCCAGCAGCAAACCCCGACAGGGCTGCTCCTACGAGCAGTACTTC. Its protein product is CASSKPRQGCSYEQYF.

The V and J genes are TRBV10-2 and TRBJ2-7; the D gene is possibly TRBD2 (5 bases). The CDR3 runs to 16 residues. The V end lost 2 bases, the J end lost 0 bases, and 14 bases lay between the germline ends. Germline assignment: CDR1 WSHSY and CDR2 SAAADI. The chain's CDR3 is CASSEGLWTPSYEQYF. The DNA of the CDR3 is TGCGCCAGCAGTGAGGGGTTATGGACTCCCTCCTACGAGCAGTACTTC.

This sequence joins TRBV5-4 and TRBJ1-2; D gene unclear. There are 16 residues in the CDR3. Germline V lookup: CDR1 SGHNT, CDR2 YYREEE (reference sequence). V lost 4 bases, J lost 2 bases, and 18 bases lay in between. DNA for the CDR3: TGTGCCAGCAGCCGCACTCCCGGGGAGGGAAACTATGGCTACACCTTC. Its translation: CASSRTPGEGNYGYTF.

The chain is built from TRBV28 and TRBJ2-1; D ambiguous. Germline lookup yields CDR1 MDHEN and CDR2 SYDVKM. This CDR3 has 14 residues. Deletions cut 2 bases from V and 8 bases from J, with 13 bases between. This CDR3 reads CASSLRPRGDEQFF. The CDR3 coding sequence is TGTGCCAGCAGTTTAAGGCCCCGAGGCGATGAGCAGTTCTTC. The full variable domain, completed using reference TRBV28 and TRBJ2-1, is DVKVTQSSRYLVKRTGEKVFLECVQDMDHENMFWYRQDPGLGLRLIYFSYDVKMKEKGDIPEGYSVSREKKERFSLILESASTNQTSMYLCASSLRPRGDEQFFGPGTRLTVL.

V is TRBV6-5 and J is TRBJ2-1, with D unresolved. Trimming removed 7 bases from V and 0 bases from J, with 13 bases in between. The CDR3 has 15 residues. CDR1 is MNHEY, CDR2 SVGAGI, per germline. For the CDR3, the DNA is TGTGCCAGCACCCTCTCGCGGAGCTCCTACAATGAGCAGTTCTTC. Residues: CASTLSRSSYNEQFF.

The chain uses TRBV9 and TRBJ1-1, with D perhaps matching TRBD1 (6 bases). V shed 0 bases and J shed 5 bases, with 14 bases lying between them. CDR1 is SGDLS, CDR2 YYNGEE, per germline. This CDR3 has 15 amino acids. The CDR3 DNA sequence: TGTGCCAGCAGCGTAGGGATCCAGGGGAGAACTGAAGCTTTCTTT. Translating it yields CASSVGIQGRTEAFF.

The chain carries TRBV10-2 and TRBJ1-2; possibly TRBD1 for D (6 bases). V gave up 1 base and J gave up 8 bases, with 17 bases separating them. This CDR3 contains 15 residues. The V gene's germline CDR1 is WSHSY and CDR2 SAAADI. The CDR3 DNA sequence: TGCGCCAGCAGTGAGTTCTGGACAGCGATGAAGGGCTACACCTTC. It codes for CASSEFWTAMKGYTF.

This clone is termed medium-sized. The chain carries TRBV5-8 and TRBJ1-2; D unresolved. The V gene's germline CDR1 is SGHTS and CDR2 YDEGEE. V was cut by 0 bases and J by 6 bases, with 12 bases left in between. This CDR3 is 14 amino acids long. CDR3 region: CASSLGTGVHGYTF. CDR3 nucleotides: TGTGCCAGCAGCTTGGGGACCGGGGTCCATGGCTACACCTTC.

The chain has TRBV28 and TRBJ2-7, with 7 bases aligning to TRBD1. The CDR3 runs 18 residues. Germline V gene data show CDR1 as MDHEN and CDR2 as SYDVKM. J gave up 3 bases and V 5 bases, and 19 bases lay outside the gene matches. CDR3 DNA sequence: TGTGCCAGCAGTGCAGAACCCCGACAGGGCCAAAAGGGCTACGAGCAGTACTTC. Its translation: CASSAEPRQGQKGYEQYF.

This rearrangement joins TRBV27 to TRBJ1-1, with 8 bases fitting TRBD1. The CDR3 totals 13 residues. Per germline, CDR1 MNHEY and CDR2 SMNVEV (reference sequence). V trimming: 4 bases; J trimming: 4 bases; junction bases outside the gene matches: 2. The DNA of the CDR3 is TGTGCCAGCAGTTGGGGGACAGGCACTGAAGCTTTCTTT. Translation gives CASSWGTGTEAFF.

A few counts support this clone. V and J are TRBV19 and TRBJ2-7; a weak D match, TRBD1 (6 bases). This CDR3 spans 13 amino acids. The germline CDR1 and CDR2 sequences are LNHDA and SQIVND (reference sequence). Trimming took off 8 bases at V and 5 bases at J, with 16 bases between the two ends. CDR3 residues: CASQETGTNEQYF. CDR3 coding DNA: TGTGCCAGTCAGGAGACCGGGACAAACGAGCAGTACTTC. The variable domain in full, with the rest retrieved from reference TRBV19 and TRBJ2-7, is DGGITQSPKYLFRKEGQNVTLSCEQNLNHDAMYWYRQDPGQGLRLIYYSQIVNDFQKGDIAEGYSVSREKKESFPLTVTSAQKNPTAFYLCASQETGTNEQYFGPGTRLTVT.

V usage is TRBV7-9 and J usage is TRBJ2-5, with D possibly matching TRBD2 (5 bases). The CDR3 is made up of 16 amino acids. Germline CDR1 and CDR2: SEHNR and FQNEAQ (reference sequence). V was shortened by 2 bases and J by 1 base, with 14 bases between the two germline ends. The CDR3 protein is CASSLIIGGPQETQYF. CDR3 bases: TGTGCCAGCAGCTTAATTATCGGAGGCCCCCAAGAGACCCAGTACTTC. The variable domain in full, completed from reference TRBV7-9 and TRBJ2-5, reads DTGVSQNPRHKITKRGQNVTFRCDPISEHNRLYWYRQTLGQGPEFLTYFQNEAQLEKSRLLSDRFSAERPKGSFSTLEIQRTEQGDSAMYLCASSLIIGGPQETQYFGPGTRLLVL.

This rearrangement joins TRBV7-9 to TRBJ1-2, with 7 bases identical to TRBD1. The CDR3 covers 17 residues. Looked up from germline, CDR1 is SEHNR and CDR2 is FQNEAQ (reference sequence). The V gene end was trimmed by 3 bases and the J gene end by 8 bases; junction bases not matched to a gene: 18. The CDR3 loop reads CASSLGNEQGPGEGYTF. As DNA, the CDR3 is TGTGCCAGCAGCTTGGGAAACGAACAGGGGCCGGGCGAGGGCTACACCTTC.